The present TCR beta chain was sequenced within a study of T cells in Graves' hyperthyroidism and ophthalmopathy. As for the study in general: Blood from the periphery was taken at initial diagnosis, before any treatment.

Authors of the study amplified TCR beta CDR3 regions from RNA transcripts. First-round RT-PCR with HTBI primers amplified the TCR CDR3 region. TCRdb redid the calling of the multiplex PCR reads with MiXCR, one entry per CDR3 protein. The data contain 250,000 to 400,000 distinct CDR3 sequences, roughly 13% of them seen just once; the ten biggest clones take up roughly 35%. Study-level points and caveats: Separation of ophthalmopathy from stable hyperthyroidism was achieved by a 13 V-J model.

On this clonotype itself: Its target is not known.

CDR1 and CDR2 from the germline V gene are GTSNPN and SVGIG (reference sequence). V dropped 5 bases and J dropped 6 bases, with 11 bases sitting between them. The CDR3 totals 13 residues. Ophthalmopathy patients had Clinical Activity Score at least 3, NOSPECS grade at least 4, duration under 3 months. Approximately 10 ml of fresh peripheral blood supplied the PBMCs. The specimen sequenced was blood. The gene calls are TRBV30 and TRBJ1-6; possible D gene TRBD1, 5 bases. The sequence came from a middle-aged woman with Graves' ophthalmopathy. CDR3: CAWEPGANSPLHF. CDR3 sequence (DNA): TGTGCCTGGGAGCCTGGGGCTAATTCACCCCTCCACTTT.